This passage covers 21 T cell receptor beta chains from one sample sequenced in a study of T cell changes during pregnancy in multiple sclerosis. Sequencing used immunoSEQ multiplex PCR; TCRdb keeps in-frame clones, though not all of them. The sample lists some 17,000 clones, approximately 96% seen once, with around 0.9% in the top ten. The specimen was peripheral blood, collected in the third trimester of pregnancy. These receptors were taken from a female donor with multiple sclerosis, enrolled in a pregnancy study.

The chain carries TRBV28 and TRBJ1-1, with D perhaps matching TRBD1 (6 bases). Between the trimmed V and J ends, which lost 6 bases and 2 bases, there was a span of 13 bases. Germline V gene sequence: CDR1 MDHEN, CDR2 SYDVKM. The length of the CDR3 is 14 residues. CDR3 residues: CASRMRGGNTEAFF. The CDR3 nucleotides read TGTGCCAGCAGGATGAGGGGGGGTAACACTGAAGCTTTCTTT.

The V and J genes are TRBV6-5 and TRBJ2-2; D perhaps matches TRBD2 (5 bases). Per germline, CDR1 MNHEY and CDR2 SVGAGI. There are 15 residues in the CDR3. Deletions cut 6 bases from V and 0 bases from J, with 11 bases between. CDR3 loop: CASRTGLPNTGELFF. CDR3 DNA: TGTGCCAGCAGAACTGGACTGCCGAACACCGGGGAGCTGTTTTTT.

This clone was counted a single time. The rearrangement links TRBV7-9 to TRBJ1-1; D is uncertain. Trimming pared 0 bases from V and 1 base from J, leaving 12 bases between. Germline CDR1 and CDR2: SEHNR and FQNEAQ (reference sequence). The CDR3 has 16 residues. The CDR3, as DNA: TGTGCCAGCAGCTTAGCGCTTGAGGGTAGGAACACTGAAGCTTTCTTT. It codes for CASSLALEGRNTEAFF.

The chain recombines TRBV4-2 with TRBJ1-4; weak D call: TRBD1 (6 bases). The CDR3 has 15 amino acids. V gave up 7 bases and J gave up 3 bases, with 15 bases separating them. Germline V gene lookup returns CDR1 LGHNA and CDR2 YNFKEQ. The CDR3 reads CASILEQGSNEKLFF. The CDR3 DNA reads TGTGCCAGCATCCTAGAACAGGGATCTAATGAAAAACTGTTTTTT.

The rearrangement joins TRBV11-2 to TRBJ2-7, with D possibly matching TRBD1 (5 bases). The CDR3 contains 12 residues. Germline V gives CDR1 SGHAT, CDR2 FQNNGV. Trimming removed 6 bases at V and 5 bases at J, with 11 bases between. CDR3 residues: CASRISTDEQYF. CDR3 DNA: TGTGCCAGCAGGATCTCGACAGACGAGCAGTACTTC.

CDR3 amino acids: CASSIGDLWGGLLGSTEAFF. The CDR3 bases are TGTGCCAGTAGTATAGGGGATCTTTGGGGAGGCCTACTAGGGAGTACTGAAGCTTTCTTT. The rearrangement uses TRBV19 and TRBJ1-1; D unclear. The V end lost 1 base, the J end lost 5 bases, and 29 bases lay between the germline ends. The germline V gene has CDR1 LNHDA and CDR2 SQIVND (reference sequence). This CDR3 has 20 amino acids.

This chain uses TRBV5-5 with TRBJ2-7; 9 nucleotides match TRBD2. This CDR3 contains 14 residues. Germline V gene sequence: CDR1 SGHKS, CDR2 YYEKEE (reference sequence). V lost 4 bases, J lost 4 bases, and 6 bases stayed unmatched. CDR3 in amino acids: CASSKAGGTYEQYF. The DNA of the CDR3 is TGTGCCAGCAGCAAAGCGGGAGGCACATACGAGCAGTACTTC.

The DNA of the CDR3 is TGTGCCAGCAGTGAAATTGGTACGGGGAAAAAACTGTTTTTT. Its protein is CASSEIGTGKKLFF. This chain uses TRBV6-1 with TRBJ1-4; no clear D. The CDR3 extends over 14 amino acids. The germline CDR1 and CDR2 sequences are MNHNS and SASEGT. Between the trimmed V and J ends, which lost 2 bases and 9 bases, there was a span of 13 bases.

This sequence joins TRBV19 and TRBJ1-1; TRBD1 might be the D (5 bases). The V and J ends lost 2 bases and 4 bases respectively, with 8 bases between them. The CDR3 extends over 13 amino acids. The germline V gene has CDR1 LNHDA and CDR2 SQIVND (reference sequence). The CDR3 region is CASSIQGGTEAFF. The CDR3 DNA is TGTGCCAGTAGTATACAGGGAGGCACTGAAGCTTTCTTT. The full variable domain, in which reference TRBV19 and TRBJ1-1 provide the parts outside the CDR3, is DGGITQSPKYLFRKEGQNVTLSCEQNLNHDAMYWYRQDPGQGLRLIYYSQIVNDFQKGDIAEGYSVSREKKESFPLTVTSAQKNPTAFYLCASSIQGGTEAFFGQGTRLTVV.

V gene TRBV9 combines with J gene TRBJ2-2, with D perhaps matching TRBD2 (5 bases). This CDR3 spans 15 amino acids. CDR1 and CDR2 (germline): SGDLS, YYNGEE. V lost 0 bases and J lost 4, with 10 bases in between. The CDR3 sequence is CASSVVARGTGELFF. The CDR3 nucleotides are TGTGCCAGCAGCGTAGTGGCCCGGGGCACCGGGGAGCTGTTTTTT.

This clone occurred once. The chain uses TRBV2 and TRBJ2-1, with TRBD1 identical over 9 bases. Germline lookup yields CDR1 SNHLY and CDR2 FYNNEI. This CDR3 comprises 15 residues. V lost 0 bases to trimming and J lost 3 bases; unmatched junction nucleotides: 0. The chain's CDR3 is CASSEATGGYNEQFF. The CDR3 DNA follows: TGTGCCAGCAGTGAAGCGACAGGGGGCTACAATGAGCAGTTCTTC.

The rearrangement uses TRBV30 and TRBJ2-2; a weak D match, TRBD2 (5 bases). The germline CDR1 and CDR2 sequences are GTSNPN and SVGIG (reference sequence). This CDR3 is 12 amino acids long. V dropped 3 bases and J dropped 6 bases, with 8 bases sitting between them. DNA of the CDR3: TGTGCCTGGAGGCGGGCCGCCGGGGAGCTGTTTTTT. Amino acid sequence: CAWRRAAGELFF.

The chain's CDR3 is CASSYRGLKETQYF. The CDR3 DNA is TGCGCCAGCAGCTACAGGGGCCTCAAAGAGACCCAGTACTTC. V and J are TRBV4-1 and TRBJ2-5, with TRBD1 matching over 7 bases. J lost 3 bases, V lost 5 bases, and 6 bases had no gene match. The CDR3 runs 14 residues. Per germline, CDR1 MGHRA and CDR2 YSYEKL.

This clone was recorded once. The CDR3 spells CASEQGTKNIQYF. Here the CDR3 DNA reads TGTGCCAGTGAACAGGGTACCAAAAACATTCAGTACTTC. This rearrangement joins TRBV19 to TRBJ2-4; a weak D match, TRBD1 (6 bases). The germline CDR1 and CDR2 sequences are LNHDA and SQIVND (reference sequence). V gave up 8 bases and J gave up 2 bases, with 10 bases separating them. This CDR3 has 13 residues.

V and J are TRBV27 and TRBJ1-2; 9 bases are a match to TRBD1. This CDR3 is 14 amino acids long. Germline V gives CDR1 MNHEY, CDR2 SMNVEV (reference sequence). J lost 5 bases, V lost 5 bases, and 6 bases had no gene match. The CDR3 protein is CASSDRGDRYGYTF. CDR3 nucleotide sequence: TGTGCCAGCAGTGACAGGGGGGATCGGTATGGCTACACCTTC.

In DNA form, the CDR3 reads TGTGCCAGCAGCGAAGGGCTAGCGGGGCTCACAGATACGCAGTATTTT. Translating it yields CASSEGLAGLTDTQYF. V is TRBV9 and J is TRBJ2-3; TRBD2 agrees at 9 bases. The V and J ends lost 3 bases and 2 bases, in that order; junction bases with no gene match: 7. This CDR3 contains 16 residues. Germline CDR1 reads SGDLS; CDR2 reads YYNGEE.

The DNA for the CDR3 is TGTGCCAGCAGTGAATTTGCAGGGAACACCGGGGAGCTGTTTTTT. Protein: CASSEFAGNTGELFF. The chain is built from TRBV25-1 and TRBJ2-2; D ambiguous. Germline V gene lookup returns CDR1 MGHDK and CDR2 SYGVNS. Between the trimmed V and J ends, which lost 1 base and 1 base, there was a span of 7 bases. CDR3 length equals 15 residues.

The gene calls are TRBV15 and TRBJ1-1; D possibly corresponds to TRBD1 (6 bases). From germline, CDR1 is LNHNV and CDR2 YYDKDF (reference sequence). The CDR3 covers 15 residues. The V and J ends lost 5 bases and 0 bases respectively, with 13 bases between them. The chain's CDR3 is CATSSGDILNTEAFF. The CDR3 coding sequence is TGTGCCACCAGCTCTGGGGACATCCTGAACACTGAAGCTTTCTTT.

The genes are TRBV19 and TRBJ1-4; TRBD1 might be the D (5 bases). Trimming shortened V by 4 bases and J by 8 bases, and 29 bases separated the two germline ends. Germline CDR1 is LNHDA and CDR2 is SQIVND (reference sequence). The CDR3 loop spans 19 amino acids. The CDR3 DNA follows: TGTGCCAGTAGTAGGAATTGGAGACAGCGTCGTGGAATTGGAGAAAAACTGTTTTTT. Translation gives CASSRNWRQRRGIGEKLFF.

The CDR3 protein is CASTSVAGGPREQYF. CDR3 bases: TGTGCCAGCACTTCCGTAGCGGGAGGGCCGAGGGAGCAGTACTTC. J is TRBJ2-7 and V is TRBV28, with 11 nucleotides matching TRBD2. J lost 7 bases, V lost 7 bases, and 12 bases had no gene match. CDR3 length: 15 residues. Germline assignment: CDR1 MDHEN and CDR2 SYDVKM.

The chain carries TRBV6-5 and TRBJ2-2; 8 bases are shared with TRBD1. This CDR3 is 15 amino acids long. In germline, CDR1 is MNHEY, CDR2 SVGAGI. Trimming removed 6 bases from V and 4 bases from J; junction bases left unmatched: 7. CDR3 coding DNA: TGTGCCAGCAGCCGGACAGGGAGTATCACCGGGGAGCTGTTTTTT. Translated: CASSRTGSITGELFF.